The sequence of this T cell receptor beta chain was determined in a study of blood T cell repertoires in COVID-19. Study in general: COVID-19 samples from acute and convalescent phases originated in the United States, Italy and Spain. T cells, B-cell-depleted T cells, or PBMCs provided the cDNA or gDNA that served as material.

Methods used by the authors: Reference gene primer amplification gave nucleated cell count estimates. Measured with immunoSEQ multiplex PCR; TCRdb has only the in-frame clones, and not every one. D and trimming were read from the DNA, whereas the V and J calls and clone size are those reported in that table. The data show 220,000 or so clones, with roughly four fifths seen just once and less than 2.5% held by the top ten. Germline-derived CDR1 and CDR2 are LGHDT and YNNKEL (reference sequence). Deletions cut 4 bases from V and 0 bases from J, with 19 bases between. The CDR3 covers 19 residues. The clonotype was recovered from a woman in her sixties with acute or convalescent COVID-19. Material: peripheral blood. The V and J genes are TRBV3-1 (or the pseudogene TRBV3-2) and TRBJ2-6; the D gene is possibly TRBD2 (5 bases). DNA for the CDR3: TGTGCCAGCAGCCCGTGGACTGGAAATGACCTCTCTGGGGCCAACGTCCTGACTTTC. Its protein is CASSPWTGNDLSGANVLTF.